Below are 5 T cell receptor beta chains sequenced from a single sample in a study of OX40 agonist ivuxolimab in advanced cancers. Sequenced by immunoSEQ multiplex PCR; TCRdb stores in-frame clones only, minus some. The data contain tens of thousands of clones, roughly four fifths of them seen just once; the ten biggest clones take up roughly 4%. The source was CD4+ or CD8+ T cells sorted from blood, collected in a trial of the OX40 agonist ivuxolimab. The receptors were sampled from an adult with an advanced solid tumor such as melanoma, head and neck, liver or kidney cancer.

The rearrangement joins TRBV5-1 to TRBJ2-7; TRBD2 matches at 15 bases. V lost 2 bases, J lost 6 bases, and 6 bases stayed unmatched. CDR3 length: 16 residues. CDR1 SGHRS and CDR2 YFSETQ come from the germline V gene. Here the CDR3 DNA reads TGCGCCAGCAGCTTTGGACTAGCGGGGGGGCCGGTCGAGCAGTACTTC. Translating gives CASSFGLAGGPVEQYF. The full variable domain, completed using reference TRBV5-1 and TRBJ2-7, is KAGVTQTPRYLIKTRGQQVTLSCSPISGHRSVSWYQQTPGQGLQFLFEYFSETQRNKGNFPGRFSGRQFSNSRSEMNVSTLELGDSALYLCASSFGLAGGPVEQYFGPGTRLTVT.

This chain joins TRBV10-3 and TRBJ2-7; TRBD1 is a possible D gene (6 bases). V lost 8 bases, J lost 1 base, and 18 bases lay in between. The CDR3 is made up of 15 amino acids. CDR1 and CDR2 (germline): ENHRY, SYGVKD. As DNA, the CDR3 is TGTGCCATCGGGGAAGGACAGCTGAGGTCCTACGAGCAGTACTTC. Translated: CAIGEGQLRSYEQYF.

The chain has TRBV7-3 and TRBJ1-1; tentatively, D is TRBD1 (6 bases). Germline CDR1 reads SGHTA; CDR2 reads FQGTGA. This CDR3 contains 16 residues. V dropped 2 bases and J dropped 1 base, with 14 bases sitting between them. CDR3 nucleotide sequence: TGTGCCAGCAGCTTACAGGGGCCGCCCGCGAACACTGAAGCTTTCTTT. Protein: CASSLQGPPANTEAFF.

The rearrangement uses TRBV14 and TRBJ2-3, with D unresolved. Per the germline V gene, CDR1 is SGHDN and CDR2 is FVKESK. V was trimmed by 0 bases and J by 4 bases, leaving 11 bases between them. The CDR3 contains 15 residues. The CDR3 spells CASSQDLHGPDTQYF. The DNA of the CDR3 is TGTGCCAGCAGCCAAGATTTACACGGCCCAGATACGCAGTATTTT.

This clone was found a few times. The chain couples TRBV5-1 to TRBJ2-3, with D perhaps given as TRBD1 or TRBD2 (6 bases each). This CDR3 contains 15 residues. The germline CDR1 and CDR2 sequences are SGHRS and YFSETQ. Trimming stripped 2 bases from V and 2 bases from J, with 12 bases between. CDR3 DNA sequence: TGCGCCAGCAGCTTATCGGGGGCCGACACAGATACGCAGTATTTT. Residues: CASSLSGADTDTQYF.